This T cell receptor beta chain was observed in a study of metastatic and nonmetastatic thyroid tumors (dated by TCRdb to the early 2020s). Concerning the study at large: Repertoires from peripheral blood and from tumor or nodule tissue samples of malignant and benign thyroid patients were compared.

Study-level results and caveats: TCR beta diversity was reported as significantly higher in malignant tumors than in benign nodules, in both blood and tumor samples.

No patient had received any treatment before thyroid surgery. Using T-cell receptor beta sequencing, the study looked back at clinical samples from patients collected from the early 2010s to the late 2010s. The CDR3 numbers 10 residues from cysteine through phenylalanine. Only the CDR3 DNA is retained, 30 bases long and in frame from the first base. V is clipped by 4 bases and J by 6 bases, and the sequence between their germline boundaries is 4 bases long. Per the germline V gene, SQVTM is the CDR1 and ANQGSEA is the CDR2. Library creation used PCR. The sequencer was an Illumina HiSeq 4000. The TCR beta-chain CDR3 region of each patient was profiled by high-throughput sequencing. Per the source publication's procedure: CDR3 differences across clinicopathological groups were used to build a classifier for discriminating distant-metastatic papillary thyroid cancer patients. Repertoire diversity was assessed with the Shannon index, and tumor-blood repertoire similarity with the Morisita-Horn index. The public reads were reprocessed in TCRdb via fastp at Q25 and MiXCR, keeping in-frame beta chains. The authors' filters were not applied to this entry. The sample table holds around 4,900 clones, of which more than 20% were seen once. The top ten clones comprise roughly 22% of the sample.

A word on this clone: Its antigen has not been determined. Base qualities are not at hand, and no much larger clone is one base apart.

The sequenced sample was tumor tissue. Here the chain combines TRBV29-1 and TRBJ2-1; the D gene remains uncertain. The sequence was collected from a male donor with papillary thyroid cancer or a benign thyroid nodule (not recorded which). Some clones in this sample may be carry-over from other donors' samples. In nucleotide form, the sequence is TGCAGCGTTGGGGGCAATGAGCAGTTCTTC. Its amino acids are CSVGGNEQFF.